The 13 T cell receptor beta chains listed next were all sequenced from one sample in a study of monozygotic twins with inflammatory bowel disease. From its re-call of the 5' RACE reads, TCRdb lists each CDR3 protein once, without DNA. The table lists over 200,000 distinct CDR3 sequences. The material sequenced was blood. The receptors were sampled from a human donor with ulcerative colitis or Crohn's disease, or a healthy co-twin of an affected twin (not recorded which).

This CDR3 reads CASSFWVGGRGQETQYF. The chain has TRBV5-5 and TRBJ2-5; TCRdb gives TRBD1 as the D gene, but with no DNA this cannot be confirmed. This CDR3 is built from 17 residues. Germline V gene lookup returns CDR1 SGHKS and CDR2 YYEKEE (reference sequence).

The chain is built from TRBV7-6 and TRBJ2-1; TCRdb's D gene call, TRBD1, goes unchecked for lack of DNA. From germline, CDR1 is SGHVS and CDR2 FNYEAQ. The CDR3 extends over 13 amino acids. The CDR3 is CASSFRLRGEQFF.

The chain is built from TRBV12-3 or TRBV12-4 and TRBJ2-7; without DNA, the TCRdb call of TRBD1 cannot be checked. The CDR3 length is 15 residues. The CDR3 loop is CASSFRTGGYYEQYF.

The rearrangement joins TRBV5-1 to TRBJ1-1. The CDR3 length is 17 residues. The V gene's germline CDR1 is SGHRS and CDR2 YFSETQ. CDR3 loop: CASSLVVGNFKNTEAFF.

The rearrangement joins TRBV5-1 to TRBJ1-6; as DNA is missing, the TRBD1 call by TCRdb cannot be tested. CDR3 length: 12 amino acids. Per germline, CDR1 SGHRS and CDR2 YFSETQ. CDR3 in amino acids: CASSWTGGALHF.

V gene TRBV5-1 combines with J gene TRBJ2-3. The CDR3 is 12 residues long. Germline CDR1 and CDR2: SGHRS and YFSETQ. CDR3 sequence: CASSLDADTQYF.

This sequence joins TRBV5-1 and TRBJ1-2. CDR3 size: 16 residues. The germline V gene encodes CDR1 SGHRS and CDR2 YFSETQ. The CDR3 loop is CASSLGVLGPNYGYTF.

The chain uses TRBV2 and TRBJ2-2; TCRdb reports TRBD1, a call that lacks DNA to check it against. CDR3 size: 14 residues. Per germline, CDR1 SNHLY and CDR2 FYNNEI. The CDR3 protein is CASKGQGGTGELFF.

The chain joins TRBV14 to TRBJ2-6; TCRdb calls TRBD2, which cannot be checked without DNA. Germline V gene data show CDR1 as SGHDN and CDR2 as FVKESK. CDR3 length: 15 amino acids. The CDR3 here is CATPKGPTGANVLTF.

The rearrangement uses TRBV5-1 and TRBJ2-5; TCRdb's D gene call, TRBD1, goes unchecked for lack of DNA. CDR1 SGHRS and CDR2 YFSETQ come from the germline V gene. The CDR3 covers 12 residues. The CDR3 loop is CASSPGEETQYF.

The rearrangement uses TRBV27 and TRBJ2-3; TCRdb selects TRBD1, and the lack of DNA leaves this call unchecked. The germline V gene has CDR1 MNHEY and CDR2 SMNVEV (reference sequence). The CDR3 length is 16 residues. CDR3 sequence reads: CASSFSGTGYTDTQYF.

The rearrangement links TRBV27 to TRBJ1-2. Germline V gives CDR1 MNHEY, CDR2 SMNVEV (reference sequence). The CDR3 contains 17 residues. This chain's CDR3 is CASSPYSRVTDSYGYTF.

The V gene is TRBV5-5, the J gene TRBJ1-1. Germline loops: CDR1 SGHKS, CDR2 YYEKEE (reference sequence). The CDR3 runs 14 residues. CDR3 loop: CASSLIRGTAEAFF.